The 17 T cell receptor beta chains reported below all come from one sample, sequenced in a study of OX40 agonist ivuxolimab in advanced cancers. Assay: immunoSEQ multiplex PCR; the TCRdb copy retains only in-frame clones and omits some. The table shows tens of thousands of clones, with roughly nine tenths occurring only once. Sequencing was performed on CD4+ or CD8+ T cells sorted from blood, taken in a trial of the OX40 agonist ivuxolimab. Source of these receptors: an adult with an advanced solid tumor such as melanoma, head and neck, liver or kidney cancer.

The chain recombines TRBV9 with TRBJ2-2, with 7 bases aligning to TRBD1. Germline CDR1 is SGDLS and CDR2 is YYNGEE. V lost 4 bases to trimming and J lost 2 bases; unmatched junction nucleotides: 5. The length of the CDR3 is 15 residues. CDR3: CASSPRDRNTGELFF. Written as DNA, the CDR3 is TGTGCCAGCAGCCCCCGGGACAGAAACACCGGGGAGCTGTTTTTT. Together with reference TRBV9 and TRBJ2-2, the CDR3 gives the full variable domain: DSGVTQTPKHLITATGQRVTLRCSPRSGDLSVYWYQQSLDQGLQFLIQYYNGEERAKGNILERFSAQQFPDLHSELNLSSLELGDSALYFCASSPRDRNTGELFFGEGSRLTVL.

This rearrangement joins TRBV6-1 to TRBJ2-1; D may be TRBD2 (6 bases). Looked up from germline, CDR1 is MNHNS and CDR2 is SASEGT. The V gene lost 3 bases and the J gene lost 10 bases, with 13 bases spanning the gap. The CDR3 spans 13 residues. CDR3 bases: TGTGCCAGCAGTGAGGAGGGTGGTACCGAGCAGTTCTTC. Encoded protein: CASSEEGGTEQFF.

This clone was observed a single time. The V call is TRBV7-2, the J call TRBJ1-4; no reliable D call. V lost 1 base to trimming and J lost 8 bases, with 5 bases between them. The length of the CDR3 is 12 residues. Per germline, CDR1 SGHTA and CDR2 FQGNSA. The CDR3 nucleotides read TGTGCCAGCAGCTTAGGCGGGGAAAAACTGTTTTTT. As protein: CASSLGGEKLFF.

V and J are TRBV27 and TRBJ2-1; 9 bases align to TRBD2. The CDR3 runs to 15 residues. Germline V gene data show CDR1 as MNHEY and CDR2 as SMNVEV (reference sequence). V was pared by 2 bases and J by 2 bases, with 1 base of the junction left unmatched. The CDR3 protein is CASSLRGRAYNEQFF. The DNA for the CDR3 is TGTGCCAGCAGTTTACGCGGGAGGGCCTACAATGAGCAGTTCTTC.

V is TRBV5-1 and J is TRBJ2-5; D is uncertain. Germline V CDR1 and CDR2: SGHRS, YFSETQ. The CDR3 runs 13 residues. Trimming removed 0 bases from V and 0 bases from J, with 3 bases in between. DNA for the CDR3: TGCGCCAGCAGCTTGGCCAACCAAGAGACCCAGTACTTC. Residues: CASSLANQETQYF. The whole variable domain, filled in from reference TRBV5-1 and TRBJ2-5, reads KAGVTQTPRYLIKTRGQQVTLSCSPISGHRSVSWYQQTPGQGLQFLFEYFSETQRNKGNFPGRFSGRQFSNSRSEMNVSTLELGDSALYLCASSLANQETQYFGPGTRLLVL.

The V and J genes are TRBV7-9 and TRBJ1-1; tentative D call: TRBD1 (5 bases). The germline V and J ends were trimmed by 3 bases and 5 bases, with 13 bases remaining between them. Germline CDR1 SEHNR, CDR2 FQNEAQ (reference sequence). CDR3 length: 14 amino acids. The CDR3 is CASSFPDRGTEAFF. The CDR3 DNA is TGTGCCAGCAGCTTTCCGGACCGGGGGACTGAAGCTTTCTTT.

This clone was seen once. V and J are TRBV5-8 and TRBJ1-1; TRBD1 is a possible D gene (5 bases). The CDR3 is made up of 13 amino acids. Trimming took off 4 bases at V and 0 bases at J, with 7 bases between the two ends. CDR1 and CDR2 (germline): SGHTS, YDEGEE. The CDR3 sequence is CASSKDMNTEAFF. The DNA for the CDR3 is TGTGCCAGCAGCAAGGACATGAACACTGAAGCTTTCTTT.

The chain has TRBV6-1 and TRBJ2-2; the D is unclear. CDR3 length: 16 amino acids. V was trimmed by 0 bases and J by 6 bases, leaving 14 bases between them. Germline V CDR1 and CDR2: MNHNS, SASEGT. The DNA for the CDR3 is TGTGCCAGCAGTGAAGCGCAAACAGACGTCGCCGGGGAGCTGTTTTTT. The encoded protein is CASSEAQTDVAGELFF.

The rearrangement uses TRBV2 and TRBJ2-2; D not certain. Germline loops: CDR1 SNHLY, CDR2 FYNNEI. V lost 9 bases and J lost 2, with 4 bases in between. The length of the CDR3 is 11 residues. The DNA for the CDR3 is TGTGCCAGTGTAAACACCGGGGAGCTGTTTTTT. Translating gives CASVNTGELFF.

J is TRBJ2-5 and V is TRBV9, with TRBD2 matching over 8 bases. V dropped 2 bases and J dropped 5; count of bases not matched to a gene: 8. This CDR3 has 15 residues. Germline CDR1 reads SGDLS; CDR2 reads YYNGEE. DNA of the CDR3: TGTGCCAGCAGCGTGGCCGGGGGGGTCGGGGAGACCCAGTACTTC. Protein product: CASSVAGGVGETQYF. The full variable domain, rest sourced from reference TRBV9 and TRBJ2-5, is DSGVTQTPKHLITATGQRVTLRCSPRSGDLSVYWYQQSLDQGLQFLIQYYNGEERAKGNILERFSAQQFPDLHSELNLSSLELGDSALYFCASSVAGGVGETQYFGPGTRLLVL.

This clone was detected only a few times. The CDR3 region is CAWSPDFSNTEAFF. The CDR3 DNA reads as TGTGCCTGGAGTCCCGATTTCTCGAACACTGAAGCTTTCTTT. The chain combines TRBV30 with TRBJ1-1; no firm D call. The CDR3 has 14 residues. Germline V lookup: CDR1 GTSNPN, CDR2 SVGIG (reference sequence). Trimming left V 2 bases short and J 1 base short, with 11 bases between.

The V gene is TRBV19, the J gene TRBJ1-5; a possible D gene is TRBD1 (5 bases). This CDR3 contains 16 residues. Trimming shortened V by 5 bases and J by 4 bases, and 18 bases separated the two germline ends. Germline-derived CDR1 and CDR2 are LNHDA and SQIVND (reference sequence). In DNA, the CDR3 is TGTGCCAGTAGTCCCAGGGAGGGGTTGTGGAATCAGCCCCAGCATTTT. Translation gives CASSPREGLWNQPQHF.

The gene calls are TRBV7-9 and TRBJ1-1; D not resolved. The CDR3 is 15 residues long. Germline V gene lookup returns CDR1 SEHNR and CDR2 FQNEAQ (reference sequence). V lost 1 base to trimming and J lost 1 base, with 10 bases between them. CDR3 loop: CASSLGVGRNTEAFF. Written as DNA, the CDR3 is TGTGCCAGCAGCTTAGGGGTCGGACGGAACACTGAAGCTTTCTTT.

This clone was counted a few times. The same CDR3 also results from other DNA sequences found in this sample. The gene calls are TRBV6-5 and TRBJ1-6, with D unresolved. The CDR3 runs 12 residues. Germline CDR1 and CDR2: MNHEY and SVGAGI. The V gene lost 2 bases and the J gene lost 7 bases, with 3 bases spanning the gap. CDR3 coding DNA: TGTGCCAGCAGTTACCGGAATTCACCCCTCCACTTT. It encodes CASSYRNSPLHF.

The chain links TRBV7-9 to TRBJ2-5; D ambiguous. There are 14 residues in the CDR3. V gave up 8 bases and J gave up 4 bases, with 17 bases separating them. CDR1 is SEHNR and CDR2 is FQNEAQ in the germline V gene (reference sequence). Here the CDR3 DNA reads TGTGCCAGCCGCGGATCGGAACTGGGAGAGACCCAGTACTTC. This encodes CASRGSELGETQYF.

The rearrangement links TRBV6-1 to TRBJ2-3; D gene ambiguous. The ends were cut back, 0 bases at V and 4 bases at J, with 8 bases in the middle. This CDR3 has 14 residues. CDR1 is MNHNS, CDR2 SASEGT, per germline. The CDR3 nucleotides read TGTGCCAGCAGTGAAGCGCTAGTGGCAGATACGCAGTATTTT. Translation: CASSEALVADTQYF.

This rearrangement joins TRBV6-6 to TRBJ1-3; D is unclear. In germline, CDR1 is MNHNY, CDR2 SVGAGI (reference sequence). This CDR3 contains 15 residues. V was trimmed by 2 bases and J by 0 bases, leaving 8 bases between them. CDR3 loop: CASSYGLNSGNTIYF. CDR3 DNA: TGTGCCAGCAGTTACGGGCTTAACTCTGGAAACACCATATATTTT.